These 15 T cell receptor beta chains were all obtained from the same sample, sequenced in a study of T-cell reconstitution after alpha-beta-depleted transplantation in children. Researchers prepared the TCRbeta library using unique molecular identifiers, the study reports. MiXCR was run by TCRdb on the PCR reads, yielding one entry per CDR3 protein. This sample yields fewer than 500,000 distinct CDR3 sequences, of which about 40% are seen a single time; roughly 27% belongs to the top ten. The sample consisted of PBMCs, taken before TCRalphabeta/CD19-depleted stem cell transplant. The receptors stem from a girl aged 2-10 years with aplastic anemia, due to receive a stem cell transplant.

The rearrangement uses TRBV4-1 and TRBJ2-1; TRBD2 might be the D (6 bases). The germline V gene has CDR1 MGHRA and CDR2 YSYEKL. The CDR3 is made up of 16 amino acids. The V end lost 4 bases, the J end lost 8 bases, and 21 bases lay between the germline ends. The CDR3 loop is CASSPYLVQGGDEQFF. CDR3 DNA sequence: TGCGCCAGCAGCCCATACCTCGTTCAGGGAGGCGATGAGCAGTTCTTC.

The chain employs TRBV7-9 and TRBJ1-1, with D uncertain. With 3 bases removed from V and 1 base from J, the gap between germline ends came to 12 bases. The CDR3 extends over 15 amino acids. Per the germline V gene, CDR1 is SEHNR and CDR2 is FQNEAQ (reference sequence). The CDR3: CASSFEGLSNTEAFF. In DNA, the CDR3 is TGTGCCAGCAGCTTCGAAGGACTGTCGAACACTGAAGCTTTCTTT.

This clonotype was detected only a few times. This sequence joins TRBV28 and TRBJ1-1, with 10 bases that match TRBD1. Germline CDR1 MDHEN, CDR2 SYDVKM. The CDR3 runs to 15 residues. J was trimmed by 5 bases and V by 3 bases; bases with no gene match: 6. CDR3 residues: CASSFLGTGETEAFF. The CDR3 DNA sequence: TGTGCCAGCAGTTTCTTAGGGACAGGGGAAACTGAAGCTTTCTTT.

V gene TRBV20-1 combines with J gene TRBJ2-1, with D tentatively TRBD2 (5 bases). Germline values: CDR1 DFQATT, CDR2 SNEGSKA (reference sequence). V was pared by 3 bases and J by 12 bases, with 9 bases between. The CDR3 totals 10 residues. The CDR3: CSASLAGQFF. The CDR3 coding sequence is TGCAGTGCTAGCCTAGCTGGGCAGTTCTTC.

Only a few counts were recorded for this clonotype. V usage is TRBV9 and J usage is TRBJ1-5; D remains ambiguous. The germline gives CDR1 SGDLS, CDR2 YYNGEE. V lost 0 bases and J lost 7, with 14 bases in between. The CDR3 length is 15 residues. The DNA for the CDR3 is TGTGCCAGCAGCGTAGCTCCCCAAGAAGTCCAGCCCCAGCATTTT. Amino acid sequence: CASSVAPQEVQPQHF.

The chain uses TRBV27 and TRBJ2-7; TRBD1 matches at 7 bases. The J segment lost 4 bases and the V segment lost 6 bases, leaving 9 bases of the junction unmatched. Germline values: CDR1 MNHEY, CDR2 SMNVEV (reference sequence). The CDR3 is 14 residues long. This CDR3 reads CASSNRPTGYEQYF. The CDR3 region has the DNA TGTGCCAGCAGCAACCGGCCGACAGGGTACGAGCAGTACTTC.

This clonotype showed up many times. This chain connects TRBV12-3 or TRBV12-4 to TRBJ1-2; 8 nucleotides align to TRBD1. Trimming removed 6 bases from V and 8 bases from J; junction bases left unmatched: 8. The CDR3 consists of 13 residues. As DNA, the CDR3 is TGTGCCAGCAGGATGGACAGGGCTGACGGCTACACCTTC. This translates into CASRMDRADGYTF.

This clonotype appeared many times. The CDR3 reads CASSFIAGQPQHF. As DNA, the CDR3 is TGTGCCAGCAGTTTTATAGCGGGGCAGCCCCAGCATTTT. The J gene is TRBJ1-5, the V gene TRBV27; D uncertain. The germline V gene encodes CDR1 MNHEY and CDR2 SMNVEV (reference sequence). With 3 bases removed from V and 7 bases from J, the gap between germline ends came to 10 bases. This CDR3 has 13 residues.

This clonotype was found once. This chain joins TRBV19 and TRBJ2-6; the D call may be TRBD1 or TRBD2 (5 bases each). Trimming took 5 bases from V and 0 from J, leaving 11 bases between them. The CDR3 runs 16 residues. Germline CDR1 and CDR2: LNHDA and SQIVND (reference sequence). The CDR3 DNA reads as TGTGCCAGTAGTCCCAGAGGGGCCTCTGGGGCCAACGTCCTGACTTTC. This gives the protein CASSPRGASGANVLTF.

This chain uses TRBV6-1 with TRBJ1-5; tentative D call: TRBD1 (5 bases). This CDR3 is 15 amino acids long. V lost 6 bases, J lost 2 bases, and 14 bases lay in between. Germline values: CDR1 MNHNS, CDR2 SASEGT. The CDR3 spells CASRPREYGNQPQHF. The CDR3 DNA reads TGTGCCAGCAGGCCCAGGGAATACGGCAATCAGCCCCAGCATTTT.

DNA for the CDR3: TGCAGTGCTCCACCCGCGGGGGGGACAGATACGCAGTATTTT. It encodes CSAPPAGGTDTQYF. This chain links TRBV20-1 with TRBJ2-3; TRBD2 matches 9 bases. In germline, CDR1 is DFQATT, CDR2 SNEGSKA (reference sequence). The CDR3 sequence is 14 residues long. V lost 5 bases and J lost 3; bases outside the gene matches: 6.

The chain combines TRBV7-2 with TRBJ2-5, with unresolved D. V was trimmed by 1 base and J by 3 bases, leaving 6 bases between them. CDR1 and CDR2 (germline): SGHTA, FQGNSA. The CDR3 is 13 amino acids. CDR3 region: CASSLGHKETQYF. The CDR3 DNA reads as TGTGCCAGCAGCTTAGGACACAAAGAGACCCAGTACTTC.

This sequence joins TRBV2 and TRBJ2-7; 7 positions agree with TRBD2. In germline, CDR1 is SNHLY, CDR2 FYNNEI. V was pared by 8 bases and J by 3 bases, with 7 bases of the junction left unmatched. This CDR3 contains 13 residues. The DNA for the CDR3 is TGTGCCAGCGACTCGCGCGGGAGCTACGAGCAGTACTTC. The encoded protein is CASDSRGSYEQYF. The variable domain in full, with the rest retrieved from reference TRBV2 and TRBJ2-7, is EPEVTQTPSHQVTQMGQEVILRCVPISNHLYFYWYRQILGQKVEFLVSFYNNEISEKSEIFDDQFSVERPDGSNFTLKIRSTKLEDSAMYFCASDSRGSYEQYFGPGTRLTVT.

This sequence joins TRBV20-1 and TRBJ2-7; D not certain. Germline CDR1 reads DFQATT; CDR2 reads SNEGSKA (reference sequence). V lost 3 bases to trimming and J lost 6 bases, with 24 bases between them. This CDR3 comprises 16 residues. The CDR3 loop reads CSARSALSLVFGEQYF. In DNA, the CDR3 is TGCAGTGCTAGGTCGGCCCTTAGCCTTGTTTTCGGCGAGCAGTACTTC.

The V call is TRBV12-3 or TRBV12-4, the J call TRBJ2-3, with TRBD2 matching 8 bases. The CDR3 has 15 residues. Germline trimming cut 3 bases from V and 2 bases from J; bases unmatched to any gene: 4. Written as DNA, the CDR3 is TGTGCCAGCAGTTTTCGCGGGAGGCTCACAGATACGCAGTATTTT. This gives the protein CASSFRGRLTDTQYF.